These 20 T cell receptor beta chains came from one sample sequenced in a study of PD-L1 blockade in urothelial cancer. The time point is: peripheral blood 6 weeks after treatment start. Libraries were prepared by immunoSEQ multiplex PCR; TCRdb keeps only in-frame clonotypes and omits some of them. The profile shows approximately 93,000 clones, approximately 82% of them singletons. The source material was PBMCs, sampled around atezolizumab (anti-PD-L1) treatment. These receptors came from a man aged 70 or older with urothelial cancer.

This rearrangement joins TRBV5-1 to TRBJ2-1, with D perhaps matching TRBD1 (5 bases). The germline V and J ends were trimmed by 0 bases and 5 bases, with 9 bases remaining between them. Germline V gene lookup returns CDR1 SGHRS and CDR2 YFSETQ. This CDR3 region has 14 residues. The CDR3 DNA reads as TGCGCCAGCAGCTTGGGGGGCAGGGACAATGAGCAGTTCTTC. Its translation: CASSLGGRDNEQFF.

The chain joins TRBV25-1 to TRBJ1-6; no definite D call. The V gene's germline CDR1 is MGHDK and CDR2 SYGVNS. With 4 bases removed from V and 0 bases from J, the gap between germline ends came to 4 bases. This CDR3 is built from 14 residues. The CDR3 protein is CASSGSSYNSPLHF. The CDR3 nucleotides are TGTGCCAGCAGTGGGAGCTCCTATAATTCACCCCTCCACTTT.

The rearrangement joins TRBV6-1 to TRBJ1-1, with TRBD1 matching 8 bases. The CDR3 has 14 amino acids. The germline gives CDR1 MNHNS, CDR2 SASEGT. Unmatched junction bases numbered 8, after V lost 6 bases and J lost 5 bases. The DNA for the CDR3 is TGTGCCAGCAGCGTGGACAGGGTAGTGACTGAAGCTTTCTTT. It is translated as CASSVDRVVTEAFF.

The chain couples TRBV5-8 to TRBJ1-4; 8 nucleotides line up with TRBD1. V trimming: 0 bases; J trimming: 6 bases; junction bases outside the gene matches: 4. The CDR3 has 15 amino acids. Germline V gives CDR1 SGHTS, CDR2 YDEGEE. The CDR3, as DNA: TGTGCCAGCAGCTTGGCCGGGACAGGATATGAAAAACTGTTTTTT. Protein product: CASSLAGTGYEKLFF.

This clone has only a few counts. This sequence joins TRBV5-6 and TRBJ1-5; D unclear. Per the germline V gene, CDR1 is SGHDT and CDR2 is YYEEEE. CDR3 length: 15 amino acids. V was cut by 1 base and J by 7 bases, with 15 bases left in between. In nucleotides, the CDR3 is TGTGCCAGCAGCTTGTATCGGTCGTACAGACAGCCCCAGCATTTT. Its protein is CASSLYRSYRQPQHF.

J is TRBJ2-3 and V is TRBV12-5; perhaps TRBD1 as D (6 bases). With 1 base removed from V and 5 bases from J, the gap between germline ends came to 10 bases. Germline V lookup: CDR1 LGHNT, CDR2 FRNRAP. This CDR3 has 14 amino acids. The CDR3: CASGLDARGDTQYF. The CDR3 coding sequence is TGTGCTAGTGGTTTGGACGCCAGGGGAGATACGCAGTATTTT. The whole variable domain, filled in from reference TRBV12-5 and TRBJ2-3, reads DARVTQTPRHKVTEMGQEVTMRCQPILGHNTVFWYRQTMMQGLELLAYFRNRAPLDDSGMPKDRFSAEMPDATLATLKIQPSEPRDSAVYFCASGLDARGDTQYFGPGTRLTVL.

The chain employs TRBV2 and TRBJ1-2; tentative D call: TRBD1 (6 bases). The CDR3 runs to 15 residues. Germline lookup yields CDR1 SNHLY and CDR2 FYNNEI. V lost 6 bases to trimming and J lost 8 bases, with 22 bases between them. CDR3 loop: CASRDIDRRRQGYTF. CDR3 nucleotide sequence: TGTGCCAGCAGAGATATCGACAGGAGAAGGCAGGGCTACACCTTC.

The chain recombines TRBV6-1 with TRBJ2-1; 9 nucleotides agree with TRBD1. After removal of 5 bases from V and 6 bases from J, the junction contained 5 bases not matched to a gene. Germline CDR1 and CDR2: MNHNS and SASEGT. The CDR3 runs 14 residues. In DNA, the CDR3 is TGTGCCAGCAGTTCGACAGGGGGTCTCAATGAGCAGTTCTTC. It specifies CASSSTGGLNEQFF.

The chain has TRBV7-3 and TRBJ2-7, with 9 bases that match TRBD1. The CDR3 spans 15 residues. Germline CDR1 and CDR2: SGHTA and FQGTGA. With V trimmed by 4 bases and J by 1 base, 5 bases remained unmatched. The CDR3 DNA follows: TGTGCCAGCAGCTCCCGGGACAGGGTATCCTACGAGCAGTACTTC. It translates to CASSSRDRVSYEQYF.

The chain links TRBV7-2 to TRBJ1-5; D might be TRBD1 (5 bases). Trimming removed 0 bases at V and 7 bases at J, with 19 bases between. Germline CDR1 reads SGHTA; CDR2 reads FQGNSA. The CDR3 extends over 17 amino acids. This chain's CDR3 is CASSLASGQGIRQPQHF. CDR3 DNA sequence: TGTGCCAGCAGCTTAGCGAGCGGGCAGGGAATAAGGCAGCCCCAGCATTTT.

This rearrangement joins TRBV19 to TRBJ1-2, with no clear D. This CDR3 is 14 amino acids long. Germline CDR1 is LNHDA and CDR2 is SQIVND (reference sequence). Trimming removed 5 bases at V and 4 bases at J, with 14 bases between. The CDR3 DNA reads TGTGCCAGTAGTGCGAGTGTAACCTTCTATGGCTACACCTTC. Amino acid sequence: CASSASVTFYGYTF.

This clone has just a few counts. The chain carries TRBV19 and TRBJ1-4; the match to TRBD1 covers 9 bases. V gave up 4 bases and J gave up 7 bases; unmatched junction bases: 10. Per germline, CDR1 LNHDA and CDR2 SQIVND (reference sequence). The CDR3 spans 16 residues. CDR3 amino acids: CASSRRDGTGTEKLFF. As DNA, the CDR3 is TGTGCCAGTAGTAGAAGAGACGGGACAGGGACTGAAAAACTGTTTTTT. Filled out from reference TRBV19 and TRBJ1-4, the complete variable domain reads DGGITQSPKYLFRKEGQNVTLSCEQNLNHDAMYWYRQDPGQGLRLIYYSQIVNDFQKGDIAEGYSVSREKKESFPLTVTSAQKNPTAFYLCASSRRDGTGTEKLFFGSGTQLSVL.

This chain's CDR3 is CASRDTAGNTIYF. The CDR3 bases are TGTGCCAGCCGGGACACAGCTGGAAACACCATATATTTT. The rearrangement joins TRBV11-2 to TRBJ1-3; TRBD1 is a possible D gene (6 bases). The CDR3 is made up of 13 amino acids. V lost 8 bases and J lost 2, with 10 bases in between. CDR1 is SGHAT, CDR2 FQNNGV, per germline. The full variable domain, in which reference TRBV11-2 and TRBJ1-3 provide the parts outside the CDR3, is EAGVAQSPRYKIIEKRQSVAFWCNPISGHATLYWYQQILGQGPKLLIQFQNNGVVDDSQLPKDRFSAERLKGVDSTLKIQPAKLEDSAVYLCASRDTAGNTIYFGEGSWLTVV.

The CDR3 region has the DNA TGTGCCAGCAGTTGGACAGCCTTGAACACTGAAGCTTTCTTT. As protein: CASSWTALNTEAFF. The gene calls are TRBV27 and TRBJ1-1; a possible D gene is TRBD1 (6 bases). V was trimmed by 4 bases and J by 0 bases, leaving 9 bases between them. Looked up from germline, CDR1 is MNHEY and CDR2 is SMNVEV (reference sequence). The length of the CDR3 is 14 residues.

The chain links TRBV19 to TRBJ1-2; D not certain. Trimming shortened V by 3 bases and J by 1 base, and 15 bases separated the two germline ends. The CDR3 consists of 16 residues. The germline CDR1 and CDR2 sequences are LNHDA and SQIVND (reference sequence). CDR3 sequence reads: CASSIFGEGYNYGYTF. The CDR3 bases are TGTGCCAGTAGTATTTTCGGGGAGGGCTATAACTATGGCTACACCTTC.

This chain links TRBV7-6 with TRBJ2-7, with TRBD1 as a possible D gene (5 bases). With 4 bases removed from V and 2 bases from J, the gap between germline ends came to 15 bases. Looked up from germline, CDR1 is SGHVS and CDR2 is FNYEAQ. The CDR3 contains 15 residues. The CDR3, as DNA: TGTGCCAGCAGCTCGACCCCTGGGGCCCCCTACGAGCAGTACTTC. The encoded protein is CASSSTPGAPYEQYF.

V is TRBV5-1 and J is TRBJ1-2; 8 bases are a match to TRBD1. Per the germline V gene, CDR1 is SGHRS and CDR2 is YFSETQ. The trim removed 2 bases at V and 7 bases at J, leaving 7 bases unmatched. The CDR3 runs to 14 residues. CDR3 bases: TGCGCCAGCAGCTTTGATAGGACAGGGACTGGCTACACCTTC. The encoded protein is CASSFDRTGTGYTF.

This chain joins TRBV27 and TRBJ2-7; TRBD1 aligns across 11 bases. The V gene's germline CDR1 is MNHEY and CDR2 SMNVEV (reference sequence). The CDR3 is 14 residues long. V shed 8 bases, J shed 0 bases, and the junction held 3 bases outside the gene matches. This chain's CDR3 is CASRGQGGSYEQYF. CDR3 coding DNA: TGTGCCAGCCGGGGACAGGGGGGCTCCTACGAGCAGTACTTC.

This chain uses TRBV7-9 with TRBJ2-7; 10 nucleotides line up with TRBD1. Germline CDR1 and CDR2: SEHNR and FQNEAQ (reference sequence). The V segment lost 5 bases and the J segment 6 bases; nucleotides outside the gene matches: 7. This CDR3 is built from 14 residues. CDR3 bases: TGTGCCAGCAGCCTCCAGACAGGGGGCAGCGAGCAGTACTTC. Translating gives CASSLQTGGSEQYF.

The chain has TRBV5-1 and TRBJ1-2; TRBD1 agrees at 11 bases. Germline assignment: CDR1 SGHRS and CDR2 YFSETQ. The length of the CDR3 is 16 residues. V lost 4 bases, J lost 3 bases, and 8 bases stayed unmatched. The CDR3 is CASSRTGQGVDYGYTF. CDR3 DNA sequence: TGCGCCAGCAGCCGGACGGGACAGGGGGTAGACTATGGCTACACCTTC.